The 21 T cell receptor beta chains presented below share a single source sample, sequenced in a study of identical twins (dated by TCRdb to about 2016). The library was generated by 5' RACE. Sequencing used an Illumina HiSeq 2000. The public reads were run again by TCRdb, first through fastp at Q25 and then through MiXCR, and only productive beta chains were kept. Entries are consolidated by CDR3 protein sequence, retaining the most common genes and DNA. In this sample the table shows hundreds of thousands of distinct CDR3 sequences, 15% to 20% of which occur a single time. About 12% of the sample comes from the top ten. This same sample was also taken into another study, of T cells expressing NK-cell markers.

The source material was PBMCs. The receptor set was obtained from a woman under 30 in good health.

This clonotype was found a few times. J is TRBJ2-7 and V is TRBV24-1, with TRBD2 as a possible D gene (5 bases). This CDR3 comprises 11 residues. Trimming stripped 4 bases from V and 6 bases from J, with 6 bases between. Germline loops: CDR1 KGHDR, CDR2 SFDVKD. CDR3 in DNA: TGTGCCACCAGTGAGAGGGCCGAGCAGTACTTC. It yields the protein CATSERAEQYF.

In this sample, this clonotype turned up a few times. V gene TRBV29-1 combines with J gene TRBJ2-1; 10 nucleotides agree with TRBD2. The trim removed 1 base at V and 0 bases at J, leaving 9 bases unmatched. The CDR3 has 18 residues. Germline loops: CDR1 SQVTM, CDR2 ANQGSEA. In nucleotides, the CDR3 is TGCAGCGTTGAAGGGCTTAGCGGGGGGTGGTACTCCTACAATGAGCAGTTCTTC. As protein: CSVEGLSGGWYSYNEQFF.

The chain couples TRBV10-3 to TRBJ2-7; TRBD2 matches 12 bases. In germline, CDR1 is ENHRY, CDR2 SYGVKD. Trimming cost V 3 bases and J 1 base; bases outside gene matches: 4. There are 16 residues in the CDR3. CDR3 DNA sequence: TGTGCCATCAGTGAAGGACTAGCGGGAAGTTCCTACGAGCAGTACTTC. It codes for CAISEGLAGSSYEQYF.

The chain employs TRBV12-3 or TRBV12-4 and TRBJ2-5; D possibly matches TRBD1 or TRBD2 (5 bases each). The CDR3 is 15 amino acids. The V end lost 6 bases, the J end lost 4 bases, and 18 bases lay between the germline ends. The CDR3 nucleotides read TGTGCCAGCAGCCCTACCGGGACCCCCAGAGAGACCCAGTACTTC. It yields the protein CASSPTGTPRETQYF.

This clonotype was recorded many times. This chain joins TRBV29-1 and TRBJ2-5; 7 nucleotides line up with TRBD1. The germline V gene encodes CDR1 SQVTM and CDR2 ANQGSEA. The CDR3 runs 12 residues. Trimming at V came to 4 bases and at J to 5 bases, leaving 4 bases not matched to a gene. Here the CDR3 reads CSVAGGPETQYF. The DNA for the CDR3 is TGCAGCGTTGCAGGGGGTCCGGAGACCCAGTACTTC.

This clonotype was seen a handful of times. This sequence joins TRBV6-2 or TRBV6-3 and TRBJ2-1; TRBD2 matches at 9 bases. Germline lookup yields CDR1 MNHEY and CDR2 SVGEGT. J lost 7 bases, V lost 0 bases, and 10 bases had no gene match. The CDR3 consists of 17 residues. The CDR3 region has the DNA TGTGCCAGCAGTTACTCGAGTAGCGGGGGTGATGGGAATGAGCAGTTCTTC. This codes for CASSYSSSGGDGNEQFF.

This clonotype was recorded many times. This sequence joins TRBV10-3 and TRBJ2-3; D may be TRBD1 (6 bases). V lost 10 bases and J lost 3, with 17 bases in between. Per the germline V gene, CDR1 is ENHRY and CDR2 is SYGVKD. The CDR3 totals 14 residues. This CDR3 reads CATTLDRLTDTQYF. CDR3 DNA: TGTGCCACCACCCTGGACAGACTAACAGATACGCAGTATTTT.

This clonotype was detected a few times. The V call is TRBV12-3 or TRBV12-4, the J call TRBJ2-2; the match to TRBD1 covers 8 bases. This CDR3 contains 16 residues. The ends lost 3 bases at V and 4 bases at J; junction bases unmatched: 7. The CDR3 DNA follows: TGTGCCAGCAGTTTTGGGACAGGTCGTGGCACCGGGGAGCTGTTTTTT. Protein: CASSFGTGRGTGELFF.

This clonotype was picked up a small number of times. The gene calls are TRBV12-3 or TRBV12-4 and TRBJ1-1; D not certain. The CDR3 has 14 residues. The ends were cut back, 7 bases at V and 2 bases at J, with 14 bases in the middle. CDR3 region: CASTATSGNTEAFF. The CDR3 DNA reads TGTGCCAGCACTGCGACATCCGGTAACACTGAAGCTTTCTTT.

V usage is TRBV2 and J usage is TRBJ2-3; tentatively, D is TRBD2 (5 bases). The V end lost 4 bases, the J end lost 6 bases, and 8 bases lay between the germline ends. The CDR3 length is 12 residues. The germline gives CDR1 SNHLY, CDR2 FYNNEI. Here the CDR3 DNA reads TGTGCCAGCAGTGGGGAGCGGGATACGCAGTATTTT. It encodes CASSGERDTQYF.

The CDR3 DNA reads as TGTGCCAGCAGTGAAGCCTGGACAGCTTACGAGCAGTACTTC. It yields the protein CASSEAWTAYEQYF. The chain recombines TRBV6-1 with TRBJ2-7; D might be TRBD1 (6 bases). The CDR3 is made up of 14 amino acids. V was pared by 0 bases and J by 4 bases, with 10 bases between. Germline V gene sequence: CDR1 MNHNS, CDR2 SASEGT.

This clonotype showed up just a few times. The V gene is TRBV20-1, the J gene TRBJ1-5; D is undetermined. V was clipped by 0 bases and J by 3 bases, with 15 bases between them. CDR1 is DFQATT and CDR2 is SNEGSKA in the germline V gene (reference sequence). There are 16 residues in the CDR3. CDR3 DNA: TGCAGTGCTAGAGAAGGGATGGTCCGATACAATCAGCCCCAGCATTTT. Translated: CSAREGMVRYNQPQHF.

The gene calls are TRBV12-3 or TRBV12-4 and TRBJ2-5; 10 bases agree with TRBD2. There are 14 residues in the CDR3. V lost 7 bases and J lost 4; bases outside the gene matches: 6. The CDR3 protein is CASTVSGGRETQYF. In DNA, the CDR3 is TGTGCCAGCACCGTTAGCGGGGGGAGAGAGACCCAGTACTTC.

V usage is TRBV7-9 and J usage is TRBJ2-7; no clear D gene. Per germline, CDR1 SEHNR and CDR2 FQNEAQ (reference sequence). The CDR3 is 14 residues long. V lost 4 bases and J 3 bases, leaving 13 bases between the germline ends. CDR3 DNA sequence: TGTGCCAGCAGCTCCTCGGCGCTAGACTACGAGCAGTACTTC. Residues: CASSSSALDYEQYF.

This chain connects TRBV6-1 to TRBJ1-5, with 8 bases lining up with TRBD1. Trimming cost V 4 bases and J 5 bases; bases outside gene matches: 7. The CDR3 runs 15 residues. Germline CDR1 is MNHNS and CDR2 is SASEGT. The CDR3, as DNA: TGTGCCAGCAGTGTAACAGGGGGTGGGCATCAGCCCCAGCATTTT. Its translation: CASSVTGGGHQPQHF.

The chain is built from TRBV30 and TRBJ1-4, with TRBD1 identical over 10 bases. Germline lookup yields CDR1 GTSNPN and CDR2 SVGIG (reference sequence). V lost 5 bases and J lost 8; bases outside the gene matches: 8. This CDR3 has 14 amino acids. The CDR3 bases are TGTGCCTGGGGTTCGACAGGGGGCGAAGAAAAACTGTTTTTT. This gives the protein CAWGSTGGEEKLFF. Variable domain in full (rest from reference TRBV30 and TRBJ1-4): SQTIHQWPATLVQPVGSPLSLECTVEGTSNPNLYWYRQAAGRGLQLLFYSVGIGQISSEVPQNLSASRPQDRQFILSSKKLLLSDSGFYLCAWGSTGGEEKLFFGSGTQLSVL.

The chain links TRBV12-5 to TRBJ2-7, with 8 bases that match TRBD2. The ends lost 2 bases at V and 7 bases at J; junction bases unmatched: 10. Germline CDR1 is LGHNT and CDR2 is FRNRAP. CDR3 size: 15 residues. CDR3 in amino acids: CASGLRADGRGEQYF. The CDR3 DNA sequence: TGTGCTAGTGGTTTGAGGGCTGACGGGAGGGGGGAGCAGTACTTC.

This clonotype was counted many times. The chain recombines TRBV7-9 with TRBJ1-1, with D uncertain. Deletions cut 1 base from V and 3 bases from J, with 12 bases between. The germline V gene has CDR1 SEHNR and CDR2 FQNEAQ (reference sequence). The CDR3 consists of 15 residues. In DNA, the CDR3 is TGTGCCAGCAGCTTAGTAATGACCGGGCACACTGAAGCTTTCTTT. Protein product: CASSLVMTGHTEAFF.

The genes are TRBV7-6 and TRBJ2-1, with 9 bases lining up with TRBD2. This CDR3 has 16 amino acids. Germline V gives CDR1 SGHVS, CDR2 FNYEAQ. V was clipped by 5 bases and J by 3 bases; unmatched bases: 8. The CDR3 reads CASSRSSGASYNEQFF. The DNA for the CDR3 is TGTGCCAGCAGCCGTTCTAGCGGGGCAAGCTACAATGAGCAGTTCTTC. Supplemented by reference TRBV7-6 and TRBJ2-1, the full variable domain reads GAGVSQSPRYKVTKRGQDVALRCDPISGHVSLYWYRQALGQGPEFLTYFNYEAQQDKSGLPNDRFSAERPEGSISTLTIQRTEQRDSAMYRCASSRSSGASYNEQFFGPGTRLTVL.

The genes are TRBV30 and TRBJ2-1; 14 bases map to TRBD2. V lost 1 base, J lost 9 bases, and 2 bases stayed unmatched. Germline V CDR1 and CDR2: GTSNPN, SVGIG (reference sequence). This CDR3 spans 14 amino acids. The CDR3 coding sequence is TGTGCCTGGAGTGCGGGACTAGCGGGAGCTGAGCAGTTCTTC. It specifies CAWSAGLAGAEQFF.

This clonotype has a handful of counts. The CDR3 is CASSQDRSGQNEQFF. The CDR3 DNA follows: TGCGCCAGCAGCCAAGATAGGTCGGGACAGAATGAGCAGTTCTTC. This sequence joins TRBV4-3 and TRBJ2-1; 7 bases map to TRBD1. Germline V gene sequence: CDR1 LGHNA, CDR2 YSLEER. The CDR3 is 15 residues long. The J segment lost 7 bases and the V segment lost 0 bases, leaving 6 bases of the junction unmatched.